These 10 T cell receptor beta chains were all obtained from the same sample, sequenced in a study of glioma-infiltrating T cells. The iRepertoire nested amplicon-rescue multiplex PCR amplified TCR alpha and beta CDR3s from RNA. TCRdb passed the multiplex PCR reads through MiXCR, listing each CDR3 protein once. The data hold 300,000 to 450,000 distinct CDR3 sequences, with 41% observed a single time. Specimen: glioma tissue, nonneoplastic brain tissue, or PBMCs (not recorded which). All receptors come from a human donor with low-grade glioma or glioblastoma, undergoing nonglioma brain surgery, or in good health (not recorded which).

V is TRBV3-1 and J is TRBJ2-7; tentatively, D is TRBD1 (5 bases). The CDR3 consists of 15 residues. With 0 bases removed from V and 3 bases from J, the gap between germline ends came to 12 bases. Germline CDR1 LGHDT, CDR2 YNNKEL (reference sequence). The CDR3 region is CASSQEAREVYEQYF. In DNA form, the CDR3 reads TGTGCCAGCAGCCAAGAGGCCAGGGAAGTCTACGAGCAGTACTTC.

This clonotype was seen more than once but under ten times. This rearrangement joins TRBV25-1 to TRBJ2-1; 8 bases are a match to TRBD1. This CDR3 comprises 18 residues. In germline, CDR1 is MGHDK, CDR2 SYGVNS. The junction had 10 bases not matched to a gene; V was cut back by 1 base and J by 2 bases. The CDR3 spells CASSESLIGDRPYNEQFF. CDR3 nucleotides: TGTGCCAGCAGTGAATCATTAATCGGGGACAGGCCCTACAATGAGCAGTTCTTC.

This clonotype was counted at least ten times. This sequence joins TRBV6-1 and TRBJ2-1, with 9 bases identical to TRBD2. The CDR3 is made up of 15 amino acids. The V and J ends lost 6 bases and 4 bases, in that order; junction bases with no gene match: 7. The germline CDR1 and CDR2 sequences are MNHNS and SASEGT. In nucleotides, the CDR3 is TGTGCCAGCAGAACACTAGCGGGTCCATACAATGAGCAGTTCTTC. Translating it yields CASRTLAGPYNEQFF.

This chain joins TRBV3-1 and TRBJ1-2; 8 bases map to TRBD1. CDR1 and CDR2 from the germline V gene are LGHDT and YNNKEL (reference sequence). The CDR3 extends over 17 amino acids. The junction had 12 bases not matched to a gene; V was cut back by 6 bases and J by 0 bases. CDR3 sequence (DNA): TGTGCCAGCAGTCGCCGCACAGGGGGGGTAGCTAACTATGGCTACACCTTC. Protein: CASSRRTGGVANYGYTF.

This clonotype has only a few counts. The V call is TRBV24-1, the J call TRBJ2-5; 9 bases agree with TRBD1. Germline V gives CDR1 KGHDR, CDR2 SFDVKD. J was trimmed by 3 bases and V by 3 bases; bases with no gene match: 7. The CDR3 spans 16 residues. CDR3 nucleotide sequence: TGTGCCACCAGTGATCCCACCGGGGACAGGGAAGAGACCCAGTACTTC. Amino acid sequence: CATSDPTGDREETQYF.

With respect to this clonotype: This CDR3 fails to terminate in the conserved phenylalanine or tryptophan, so it likely reflects a read error. This rearrangement joins TRBV20-1 to TRBJ2-7; TRBD1 matches 9 bases. Germline CDR1 DFQATT, CDR2 SNEGSKA (reference sequence). Losses at the gene ends were 6 bases for V and 4 bases for J; bases not matched to a gene: 7. This CDR3 is 13 amino acids long. CDR3 bases: TGCAGTGCAAAACCCGGGACAGGGTACGAGCAGTACATC. This codes for CSAKPGTGYEQYI.

Worth noting for this clonotype: The junction does not match germline at one end; this may be a read error. The chain has TRBV19 and TRBJ2-1; 9 positions agree with TRBD2. CDR3 length: 17 amino acids. Germline V gene lookup returns CDR1 LNHDA and CDR2 SQIVND (reference sequence). CDR3 residues: CASSISGGRAFYNEQSF. CDR3 DNA: TGTGCCAGTAGTATATCTGGCGGGAGGGCCTTCTACAATGAGCAGTCCTTC.

The V and J genes are TRBV20-1 and TRBJ2-1, with 8 bases aligning to TRBD2. CDR3 length equals 14 residues. Unmatched junction bases numbered 12, after V lost 6 bases and J lost 8 bases. Germline CDR1 reads DFQATT; CDR2 reads SNEGSKA (reference sequence). The DNA of the CDR3 is TGCAGTGCGGCTAGGGCGGGAGGCATCGATGAGCAGTTCTTC. Its translation: CSAARAGGIDEQFF.

The V call is TRBV6-2 or TRBV6-3, the J call TRBJ2-5; TRBD1 or TRBD2 may be the D gene (5 bases each). V was cut by 1 base and J by 5 bases, with 14 bases left in between. This CDR3 comprises 15 residues. Germline V CDR1 and CDR2: MNHEY, SVGEGT. The CDR3 DNA follows: TGTGCCAGCAGTTACTATATCAGGGACCTCGAGACCCAGTACTTC. This translates into CASSYYIRDLETQYF.

This clonotype was observed a handful of times. The chain combines TRBV12-3 or TRBV12-4 with TRBJ2-3; D is undetermined. CDR3 length: 14 amino acids. The ends were cut back, 3 bases at V and 2 bases at J, with 9 bases in the middle. DNA for the CDR3: TGTGCCAGCAGTTTCGGATCCAACACAGATACGCAGTATTTT. Translating it yields CASSFGSNTDTQYF.